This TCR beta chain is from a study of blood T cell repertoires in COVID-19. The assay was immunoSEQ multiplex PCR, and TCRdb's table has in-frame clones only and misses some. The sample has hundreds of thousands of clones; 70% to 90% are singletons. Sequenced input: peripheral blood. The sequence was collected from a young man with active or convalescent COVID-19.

This CDR3 is CASSLFGGTYEQYF. The CDR3 nucleotides read TGTGCCAGCAGCTTGTTTGGAGGGACCTACGAGCAGTACTTC. J is TRBJ2-7 and V is TRBV5-4; D possibly corresponds to TRBD2 (6 bases). There are 14 residues in the CDR3. From germline, CDR1 is SGHNT and CDR2 YYREEE (reference sequence). Trimming stripped 1 base from V and 2 bases from J, with 10 bases between.